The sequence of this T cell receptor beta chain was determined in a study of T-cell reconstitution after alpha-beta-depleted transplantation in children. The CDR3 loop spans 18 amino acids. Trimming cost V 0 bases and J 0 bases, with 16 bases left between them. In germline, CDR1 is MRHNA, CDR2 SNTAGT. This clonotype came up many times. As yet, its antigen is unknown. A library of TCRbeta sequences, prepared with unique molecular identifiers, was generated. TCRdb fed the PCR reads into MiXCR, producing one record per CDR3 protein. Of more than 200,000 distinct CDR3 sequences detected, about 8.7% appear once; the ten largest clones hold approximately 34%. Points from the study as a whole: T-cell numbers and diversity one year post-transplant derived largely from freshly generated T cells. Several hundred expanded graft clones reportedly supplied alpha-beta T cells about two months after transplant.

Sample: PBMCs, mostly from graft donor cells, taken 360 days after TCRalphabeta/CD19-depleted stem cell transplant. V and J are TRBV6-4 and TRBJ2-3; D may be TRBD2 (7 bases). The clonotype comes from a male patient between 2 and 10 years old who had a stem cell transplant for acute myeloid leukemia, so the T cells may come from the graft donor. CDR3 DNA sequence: TGTGCCAGCAGTGACTCGGGGGGGCTTATGGGGAGCACAGATACGCAGTATTTT. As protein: CASSDSGGLMGSTDTQYF.